These T cell receptor beta chains were read from a single sample in a study of neurological immune-mediated disorders. TCRdb re-analysed the 5' RACE reads in MiXCR, keeping a single row per CDR3 protein. This sample yields 55,000 to 75,000 distinct CDR3 sequences, of which 10% to 15% are seen a single time; about 11% belongs to the top ten. Sequences were obtained from PBMCs. All receptors derive from a woman aged 55 to 70 with HTLV-1-associated myelopathy (HAM/TSP). Each CDR3 is given with its conserved first and last residue. A D gene is named only where the DNA matches it firmly. Clone size is shown for a subset of rows, as once, few, many or a class of expanded clone.

D,size,V,J,CDR3,DNA
TRBD1,many,TRBV5-1,TRBJ2-1,CASSSGTGWGNEQFF,TGCGCCAGCAGCTCGGGGACAGGGTGGGGCAATGAGCAGTTCTTC
.,many,TRBV7-8,TRBJ2-2,CASSWATRNTGELFF,TGTGCCAGCAGCTGGGCGACTCGTAACACCGGGGAGCTGTTTTTT
.,many,TRBV20-1,TRBJ1-2,CSASLTAVRFSTF,TGCAGTGCCTCCCTGACGGCGGTTCGGTTCTCCACCTTC
.,many,TRBV15,TRBJ2-5,CATSLHRGTGETQYF,TGTGCCACCAGCCTCCATAGGGGAACGGGAGAGACCCAGTACTTC
.,.,TRBV5-6,TRBJ1-1,CASSSLNGRLNTEAFF,TGTGCCAGCAGCTCGCTAAACGGCCGGTTGAACACTGAAGCTTTCTTT
.,many,TRBV7-9,TRBJ2-3,CASSYAGADTQYF,TGTGCCAGCAGCTATGCGGGCGCAGATACGCAGTATTTT
.,.,TRBV11-2,TRBJ1-1,CASSPGQNTEAFF,TGTGCCAGCAGCCCCGGACAGAACACTGAAGCTTTCTTT
.,few,TRBV7-6,TRBJ2-5,CASSLAGGGETQYF,TGTGCCAGCAGCTTAGCGGGAGGAGGTGAGACCCAGTACTTC
TRBD2,few,TRBV3-1,TRBJ2-5,CASSQELHGLAGASETQYF,TGTGCCAGCAGCCAAGAACTTCATGGACTAGCGGGAGCTTCAGAGACCCAGTACTTC
.,.,TRBV7-2,TRBJ1-5,CASSFSGGPPGNQPQHF,TGTGCCAGCAGCTTTTCCGGGGGACCCCCTGGCAATCAGCCCCAGCATTTT
.,many,TRBV28,TRBJ1-1,CASSLSGGRGEAFF,TGTGCCAGCAGTTTATCGGGGGGGCGCGGTGAAGCTTTCTTT
.,many,TRBV12-3/TRBV12-4,TRBJ2-3,CASSAHSTDTQYF,TGTGCCAGCAGTGCCCACAGCACAGATACGCAGTATTTT
TRBD1,many,TRBV29-1,TRBJ2-1,CSASAGTGAYNEQFF,TGCAGCGCGAGTGCCGGGACAGGGGCCTACAATGAGCAGTTCTTC
.,many,TRBV5-1,TRBJ1-4,CASSPWDTPNEKLFF,TGCGCCAGCAGCCCCTGGGACACGCCTAATGAAAAACTGTTTTTT
.,.,TRBV5-6,TRBJ2-7,CASSLYAYEQYF,TGTGCCAGCAGCTTATACGCCTACGAGCAGTACTTC
.,many,TRBV5-1,TRBJ1-1,CASSYWSAGTEAFF,TGCGCCAGCAGCTACTGGTCGGCGGGCACTGAAGCTTTCTTT
TRBD1,.,TRBV12-3/TRBV12-4,TRBJ1-2,CASSERTGNYGYTF,TGTGCCAGCAGTGAACGGACAGGAAACTATGGCTACACCTTC
TRBD2,many,TRBV28,TRBJ2-1,CASRPSGLTDEQFF,TGTGCCAGCCGCCCTAGCGGACTTACGGATGAGCAGTTCTTC
.,many,TRBV20-1,TRBJ2-3,CSAQGLTDTQYF,TGCAGTGCCCAGGGACTCACAGATACGCAGTATTTT
.,many,TRBV6-6,TRBJ2-1,CASSSSDSYNEQFF,.
.,many,TRBV5-1,TRBJ2-7,CANLWTRSYEQYF,TGCGCCAACTTATGGACAAGGTCCTACGAGCAGTACTTC
TRBD2,many,TRBV6-1,TRBJ2-7,CASRTIAGGPHEQYF,TGTGCCAGCAGAACTATAGCGGGAGGGCCCCACGAGCAGTACTTC
TRBD1,many,TRBV5-1,TRBJ2-3,CASSRGQGTDTQYF,TGCGCCAGCAGCCGTGGACAGGGCACAGATACGCAGTATTTT
TRBD2,many,TRBV9,TRBJ2-3,CASSPGLAGADTQYF,TGTGCCAGCAGCCCCGGACTAGCGGGAGCAGATACGCAGTATTTT
.,.,TRBV15,TRBJ1-2,CATSRESTFNSYGYTF,TGTGCCACCAGCAGAGAGTCGACTTTCAACTCCTATGGCTACACCTTC
.,many,TRBV12-3/TRBV12-4,TRBJ2-3,CASSLTDTQYF,TGTGCCAGCAGTTTAACAGATACGCAGTATTTT
TRBD2,many,TRBV20-1,TRBJ2-5,CSARDISGRAYSQETQYF,TGCAGTGCTAGAGATATCAGCGGGAGGGCCTATTCCCAAGAGACCCAGTACTTC
.,many,TRBV5-1,TRBJ2-1,CASSLEAGRSNEQFF,TGCGCCAGCAGCTTGGAGGCGGGAAGGAGCAATGAGCAGTTCTTC
.,many,TRBV5-1,TRBJ2-3,CASSFRTGTDTQYF,TGCGCCAGCAGCTTCAGGACAGGCACAGATACGCAGTATTTT
.,medium-sized,TRBV7-6,TRBJ2-3,CASSFLSSTDTQYF,TGTGCCAGCAGCTTCCTGTCCAGCACAGATACGCAGTATTTT
.,many,TRBV7-2,TRBJ1-1,CASKADTEAFF,TGTGCCAGCAAGGCAGACACTGAAGCTTTCTTT
.,many,TRBV20-1,TRBJ2-1,CSAREYINNEQFF,TGCAGTGCTAGAGAGTACATCAACAATGAGCAGTTCTTC
TRBD1,many,TRBV2,TRBJ1-1,CASSRRQGPEAFF,TGTGCCAGCAGTAGACGACAGGGCCCTGAAGCTTTCTTT
.,many,TRBV5-1,TRBJ2-5,CASSLRAVGETQYF,TGCGCCAGCAGCTTGCGGGCTGTGGGGGAGACCCAGTACTTC
TRBD2,few,TRBV12-3/TRBV12-4,TRBJ2-1,CASSLYTGLAGGKIRNEQFF,TGTGCCAGCAGTTTATACACGGGACTAGCGGGAGGGAAAATAAGAAATGAGCAGTTCTTC
.,many,TRBV27,TRBJ2-6,CASSLWPGQTGANVLTF,TGTGCCAGCAGTTTATGGCCGGGGCAGACTGGGGCCAACGTCCTGACTTTC
.,few,TRBV6-6,TRBJ1-3,CASRGPGDTIYF,TGTGCCAGCAGGGGTCCGGGGGACACCATATATTTT
TRBD1,.,TRBV29-1,TRBJ2-7,CSVQPGQGSYEQYF,TGCAGCGTTCAACCGGGACAGGGCTCCTACGAGCAGTACTTC
TRBD1,many,TRBV6-5,TRBJ2-7,CASSYAYRGQYEQYF,TGTGCCAGCAGTTACGCGTACAGGGGGCAATACGAGCAGTACTTC
.,many,TRBV6-5,TRBJ1-2,CASSTWDLNGGYTF,TGTGCCAGCAGTACCTGGGACCTCAACGGGGGCTACACCTTC
.,many,TRBV20-1,TRBJ1-5,CSASGQHNQPQHF,TGCAGTGCTAGCGGACAGCACAATCAGCCCCAGCATTTT